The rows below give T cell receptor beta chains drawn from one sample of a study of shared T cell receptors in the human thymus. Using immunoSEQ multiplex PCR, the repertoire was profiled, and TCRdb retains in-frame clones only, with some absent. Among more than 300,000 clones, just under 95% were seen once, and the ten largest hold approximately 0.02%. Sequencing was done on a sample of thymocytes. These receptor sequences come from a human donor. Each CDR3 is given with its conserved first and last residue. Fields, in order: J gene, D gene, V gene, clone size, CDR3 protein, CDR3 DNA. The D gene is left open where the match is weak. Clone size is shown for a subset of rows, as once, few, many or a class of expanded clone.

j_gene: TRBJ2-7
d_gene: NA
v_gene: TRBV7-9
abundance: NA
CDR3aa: CASSLGPGLEYF
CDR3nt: TGTGCCAGCAGCTTAGGGCCAGGGCTGGAGTACTTC

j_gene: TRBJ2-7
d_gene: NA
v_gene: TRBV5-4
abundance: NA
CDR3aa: CASSSGLSLGEQYF
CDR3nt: TGTGCCAGCAGCTCTGGACTTTCCCTAGGCGAGCAGTACTTC

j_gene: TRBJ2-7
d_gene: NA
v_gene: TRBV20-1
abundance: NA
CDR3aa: CSAQTYEQYF
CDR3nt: TGCAGTGCCCAAACCTACGAGCAGTACTTC

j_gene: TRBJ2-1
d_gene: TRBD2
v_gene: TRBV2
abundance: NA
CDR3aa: CASSRRLAGVESSLWSDNEQFF
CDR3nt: TGTGCCAGCAGTCGCCGACTAGCGGGAGTCGAGTCTTCCCTTTGGAGCGACAATGAGCAGTTCTTC

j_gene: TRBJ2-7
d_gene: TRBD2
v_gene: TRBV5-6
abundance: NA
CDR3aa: CASSLAASGNYEQYF
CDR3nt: TGTGCCAGCAGCTTGGCGGCTAGCGGAAACTACGAGCAGTACTTC

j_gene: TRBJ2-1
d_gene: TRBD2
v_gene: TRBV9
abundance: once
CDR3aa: CASSPTILAGGPNEQFF
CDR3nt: TGTGCCAGCAGCCCAACTATACTAGCGGGAGGGCCAAATGAGCAGTTCTTC

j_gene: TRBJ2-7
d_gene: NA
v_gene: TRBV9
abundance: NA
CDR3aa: CASGRDLLYEQYF
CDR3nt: TGTGCCAGCGGCCGGGACTTACTCTACGAGCAGTACTTC

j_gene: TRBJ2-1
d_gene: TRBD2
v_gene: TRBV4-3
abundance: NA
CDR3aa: CASSGSGGVWEEQFF
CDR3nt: TGCGCCAGCAGCGGCAGCGGGGGGGTCTGGGAAGAGCAGTTCTTC

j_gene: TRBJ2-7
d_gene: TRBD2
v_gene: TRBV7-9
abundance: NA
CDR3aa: CASSQGLADSYEQYF
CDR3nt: TGTGCCAGCAGCCAAGGACTAGCGGACTCCTACGAGCAGTACTTC

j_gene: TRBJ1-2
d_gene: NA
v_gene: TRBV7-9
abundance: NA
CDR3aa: CASSPPWGGANYGYTF
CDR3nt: TGTGCCAGCAGCCCCCCCTGGGGGGGCGCCAACTATGGCTACACCTTC

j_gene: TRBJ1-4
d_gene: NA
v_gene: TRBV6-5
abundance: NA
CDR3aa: CASGRKGATNEKLFF
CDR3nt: TGTGCCAGCGGCAGAAAGGGGGCAACTAATGAAAAACTGTTTTTT

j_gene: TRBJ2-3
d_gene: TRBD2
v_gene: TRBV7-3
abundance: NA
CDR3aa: CASSPRRVAGELDTQYF
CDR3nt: TGTGCCAGCAGCCCGAGGCGGGTAGCGGGAGAGTTAGATACGCAGTATTTT

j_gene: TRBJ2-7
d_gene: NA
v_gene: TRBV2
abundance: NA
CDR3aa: CASSGGPFDYEQYF
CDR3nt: TGTGCCAGCAGTGGAGGCCCTTTTGACTACGAGCAGTACTTC

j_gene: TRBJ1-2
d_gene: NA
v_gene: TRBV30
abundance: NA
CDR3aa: CAWRAPGGHGYTF
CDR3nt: TGTGCCTGGAGGGCCCCGGGCGGCCATGGCTACACCTTC

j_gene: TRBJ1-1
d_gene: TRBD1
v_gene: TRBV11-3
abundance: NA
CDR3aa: CASSPQSGGDTEAFF
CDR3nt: TGTGCCAGCAGCCCTCAATCAGGGGGAGACACTGAAGCTTTCTTT

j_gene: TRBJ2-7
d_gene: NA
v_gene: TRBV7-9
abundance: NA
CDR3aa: CASSSGRGPYEQYF
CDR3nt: TGTGCCAGCAGCTCCGGACGGGGTCCCTACGAGCAGTACTTC

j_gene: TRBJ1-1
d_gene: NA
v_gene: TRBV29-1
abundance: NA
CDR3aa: CSVGGARPGEAFF
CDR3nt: TGCAGCGTTGGGGGGGCGCGCCCGGGGGAAGCTTTCTTT